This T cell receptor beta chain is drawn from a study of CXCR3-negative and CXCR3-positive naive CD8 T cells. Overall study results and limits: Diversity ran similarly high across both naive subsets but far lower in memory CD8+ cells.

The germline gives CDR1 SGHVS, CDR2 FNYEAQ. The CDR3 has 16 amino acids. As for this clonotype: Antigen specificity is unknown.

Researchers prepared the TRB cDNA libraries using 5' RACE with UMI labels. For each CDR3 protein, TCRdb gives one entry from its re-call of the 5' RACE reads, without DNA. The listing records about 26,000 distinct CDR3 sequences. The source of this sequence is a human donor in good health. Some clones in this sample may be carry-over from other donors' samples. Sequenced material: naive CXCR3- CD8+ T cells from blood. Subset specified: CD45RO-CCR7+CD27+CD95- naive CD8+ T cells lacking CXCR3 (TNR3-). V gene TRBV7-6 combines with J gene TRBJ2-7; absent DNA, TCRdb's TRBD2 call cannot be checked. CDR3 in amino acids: CASSHSPSGGTHEQYF.